These 23 T cell receptor beta chains share one sample of origin, sequenced in a study of T cells after yellow fever vaccination. TCRdb fed the 5' RACE reads into MiXCR, producing one record per CDR3 protein. The table shows approximately 260,000 distinct CDR3 sequences, with 10% to 15% occurring only once. This specimen consisted of CD4+ T cells sorted from PBMCs, obtained 45 days after the yellow fever booster vaccination. These receptors came from a man younger than 40 who received the YFV17D yellow fever vaccine.

This clonotype was counted between two and nine times. The chain links TRBV25-1 to TRBJ1-4; D is ambiguous. This CDR3 spans 13 amino acids. Germline values: CDR1 MGHDK, CDR2 SYGVNS. Trimming shortened V by 3 bases and J by 5 bases, and 7 bases separated the two germline ends. The CDR3 here is CASSDSWNEKLFF. For the CDR3, the DNA is TGTGCCAGCAGTGATTCCTGGAATGAAAAACTGTTTTTT.

This clonotype was seen a few times. This chain joins TRBV5-1 and TRBJ2-5; D is possibly TRBD2 (6 bases). This CDR3 is built from 15 residues. V lost 0 bases and J 1 base, leaving 10 bases between the germline ends. The germline V gene encodes CDR1 SGHRS and CDR2 YFSETQ. CDR3 nucleotide sequence: TGCGCCAGCAGCTTGGCATTAGCGGCCCAAGAGACCCAGTACTTC. This encodes CASSLALAAQETQYF.

This clonotype was counted between two and nine times. J is TRBJ2-7 and V is TRBV5-8, with 11 bases matching TRBD2. V lost 5 bases, J lost 4 bases, and 5 bases stayed unmatched. The CDR3 runs 14 residues. Germline CDR1 reads SGHTS; CDR2 reads YDEGEE. The CDR3 DNA follows: TGTGCCAGCAGTTCTAGCGGGAGGCGGTACGAGCAGTACTTC. This gives the protein CASSSSGRRYEQYF.

This clonotype was recorded many times. The gene calls are TRBV21-1 and TRBJ2-7; TRBD2 reflects the table's D call only, with no check against the DNA. TRBV21-1 constitutes a pseudogene. The CDR3 covers 22 residues. CDR3 coding DNA: TGTGCCAGCAGCAAATATGGGACTAGCGGCAAACCCTACTGGGCAGTCGCCTACGAGCAGTACTTC. Residues: CASSKYGTSGKPYWAVAYEQYF.

The rearrangement joins TRBV11-3 to TRBJ2-3, with D possibly matching TRBD2 (6 bases). Germline V gene data show CDR1 as SGHNT and CDR2 as YENEEA. V was shortened by 2 bases and J by 4 bases, with 16 bases between the two germline ends. There are 16 residues in the CDR3. The CDR3 loop is CASSLRTGVGADTQYF. The CDR3 DNA sequence: TGTGCCAGCAGCTTACGCACGGGAGTTGGGGCAGATACGCAGTATTTT.

This clonotype was found a few times. This chain joins TRBV28 and TRBJ2-7, with D hard to call. The V end lost 3 bases, the J end lost 6 bases, and 12 bases lay between the germline ends. CDR1 is MDHEN and CDR2 is SYDVKM in the germline V gene. The CDR3 spans 13 residues. The CDR3 spells CASSLIGSAEQYF. CDR3 nucleotides: TGTGCCAGCAGTTTGATTGGGTCCGCCGAGCAGTACTTC.

This clonotype was seen only a few times. The chain combines TRBV20-1 with TRBJ2-2; 9 nucleotides align to TRBD1. With V trimmed by 0 bases and J by 2 bases, 4 bases remained unmatched. The CDR3 extends over 16 amino acids. Germline CDR1 and CDR2: DFQATT and SNEGSKA (reference sequence). The CDR3 bases are TGCAGTGCTAGAGATTACAGGGGGCGAAACACCGGGGAGCTGTTTTTT. It translates to CSARDYRGRNTGELFF.

This clonotype was counted between two and nine times. The gene calls are TRBV20-1 and TRBJ2-1, with TRBD2 as a possible D gene (6 bases). The CDR3 spans 17 residues. Trimming took 2 bases from V and 1 from J, leaving 18 bases between them. Germline CDR1 and CDR2: DFQATT and SNEGSKA (reference sequence). CDR3 nucleotide sequence: TGCAGTGCTAGACCCGACAAGGGACTTCGATCCTACAATGAGCAGTTCTTC. Protein: CSARPDKGLRSYNEQFF.

At least ten counts were recorded for this clonotype. The chain is built from TRBV29-1 and TRBJ2-5; D gene uncertain. The V end was cut by 6 bases, the J end by 4 bases, with 6 bases between. This CDR3 region has 10 residues. The germline CDR1 and CDR2 sequences are SQVTM and ANQGSEA. In nucleotides, the CDR3 is TGCAGCGTGAGGTTAGAGACCCAGTACTTC. Translation: CSVRLETQYF.

This clonotype appeared a few times. This chain links TRBV5-1 with TRBJ1-1; D unclear. The V and J ends lost 4 bases and 0 bases respectively, with 16 bases between them. Germline V CDR1 and CDR2: SGHRS, YFSETQ. The CDR3 has 16 amino acids. CDR3 nucleotide sequence: TGCGCCAGCAGCAGCGACGGTGGTATCATGAACACTGAAGCTTTCTTT. Encoded protein: CASSSDGGIMNTEAFF.

The CDR3 sequence is CARSSGVNYGYTF. The CDR3 DNA reads as TGTGCCAGGAGCTCTGGGGTGAACTATGGCTACACCTTC. The chain couples TRBV12-1 to TRBJ1-2. TRBV12-1 is tagged as a pseudogene. This CDR3 comprises 13 residues.

This chain links TRBV6-5 with TRBJ1-2, with 7 bases matching TRBD1. J lost 4 bases, V lost 4 bases, and 6 bases had no gene match. Looked up from germline, CDR1 is MNHEY and CDR2 is SVGAGI. CDR3 length equals 14 residues. As DNA, the CDR3 is TGTGCCAGCAGTTCCTTGGGACAGAGCTATGGCTACACCTTC. This translates into CASSSLGQSYGYTF.

This chain joins TRBV7-9 and TRBJ2-7; D could derive from TRBD1 or TRBD2 (5 bases each). Germline V lookup: CDR1 SEHNR, CDR2 FQNEAQ (reference sequence). The CDR3 is 16 amino acids. V was shortened by 5 bases and J by 0 bases, with 17 bases between the two germline ends. DNA for the CDR3: TGTGCCAGCAGCCCACCCCTGGGACGCGGCTCCTACGAGCAGTACTTC. It translates to CASSPPLGRGSYEQYF.

This clonotype was found a few times. The V call is TRBV5-1, the J call TRBJ2-6; D gene ambiguous. This CDR3 is built from 13 residues. Trimming pared 6 bases from V and 0 bases from J, leaving 4 bases between. Germline CDR1 reads SGHRS; CDR2 reads YFSETQ. CDR3 loop: CASKSSGANVLTF. CDR3 DNA sequence: TGCGCCAGCAAGAGCTCTGGGGCCAACGTCCTGACTTTC.

There are a few counts of this clonotype. CDR3 DNA sequence: TGTGCCATCTCAACTAGTCGAGCCTTCTACGAGCAGTACTTC. It translates to CAISTSRAFYEQYF. The chain employs TRBV10-3 and TRBJ2-7; perhaps TRBD2 as D (5 bases). Trimming shortened V by 8 bases and J by 3 bases, and 17 bases separated the two germline ends. There are 14 residues in the CDR3. The germline V gene has CDR1 ENHRY and CDR2 SYGVKD.

This clonotype was seen a handful of times. This chain uses TRBV29-1 with TRBJ2-3; D is perhaps TRBD1 or TRBD2 (6 bases each). Trimming removed 6 bases at V and 6 bases at J, with 13 bases between. Germline CDR1 and CDR2: SQVTM and ANQGSEA. CDR3 size: 12 residues. CDR3 loop: CSVPGAPDTQYF. The CDR3 DNA sequence: TGCAGCGTCCCGGGGGCCCCGGATACGCAGTATTTT.

The chain links TRBV11-3 to TRBJ2-3; D gene ambiguous. CDR1 is SGHNT, CDR2 YENEEA, per germline. The CDR3 is 14 residues long. With 8 bases removed from V and 0 bases from J, the gap between germline ends came to 12 bases. In DNA form, the CDR3 reads TGTGCCAGCTCACTTGGGCGGAGCACAGATACGCAGTATTTT. It encodes CASSLGRSTDTQYF.

This clonotype was seen only a few times. The V gene is TRBV7-8, the J gene TRBJ2-7; D gene ambiguous. From germline, CDR1 is SGHVS and CDR2 FQNEAQ. Deletions cut 5 bases from V and 11 bases from J, with 16 bases between. This CDR3 has 12 residues. The CDR3 DNA reads as TGTGCCAGCAGCCCCCAGCTAAGACTGGAGTACTTC. Translation gives CASSPQLRLEYF.

V gene TRBV4-2 combines with J gene TRBJ2-3; D gene unclear. The CDR3 consists of 18 residues. With 0 bases removed from V and 3 bases from J, the gap between germline ends came to 19 bases. CDR1 is LGHNA, CDR2 YNFKEQ, per germline. The CDR3 nucleotides are TGTGCCAGCAGCCAAGATCGGTCGGATCACTCTGGGACAGATACGCAGTATTTT. It codes for CASSQDRSDHSGTDTQYF.

In this sample, this clonotype turned up many times. This chain connects TRBV7-9 to TRBJ2-3; a weak D match, TRBD1 (6 bases). Per germline, CDR1 SEHNR and CDR2 FQNEAQ (reference sequence). The V end was cut by 0 bases, the J end by 0 bases, with 7 bases between. The CDR3 has 15 amino acids. The CDR3 DNA sequence: TGTGCCAGCAGCTTAGCAGGGGGAAGCACAGATACGCAGTATTTT. It yields the protein CASSLAGGSTDTQYF.

The rearrangement links TRBV5-1 to TRBJ2-1, with 7 bases that match TRBD1. V was pared by 4 bases and J by 7 bases, with 8 bases of the junction left unmatched. From germline, CDR1 is SGHRS and CDR2 YFSETQ. The CDR3 runs 14 residues. The CDR3 is CASSQPGTVNEQFF. CDR3 nucleotides: TGCGCCAGCAGCCAACCTGGGACAGTAAATGAGCAGTTCTTC.

The V and J genes are TRBV7-2 and TRBJ2-3, with TRBD2 identical over 8 bases. J gave up 4 bases and V 5 bases, and 8 bases lay outside the gene matches. Germline V gene sequence: CDR1 SGHTA, CDR2 FQGNSA. The CDR3 extends over 15 amino acids. The CDR3 bases are TGTGCCAGCAGCCAAGGTCTTAGCGGGGCAGATACGCAGTATTTT. Translating gives CASSQGLSGADTQYF.

This clonotype was counted between two and nine times. The J gene is TRBJ2-7, the V gene TRBV27; D remains unclear. The CDR3 consists of 11 residues. Per the germline V gene, CDR1 is MNHEY and CDR2 is SMNVEV (reference sequence). Trimming removed 6 bases at V and 5 bases at J, with 8 bases between. This CDR3 is CASRIRDEQYF. CDR3 nucleotide sequence: TGTGCCAGCAGGATCCGCGACGAGCAGTACTTC.